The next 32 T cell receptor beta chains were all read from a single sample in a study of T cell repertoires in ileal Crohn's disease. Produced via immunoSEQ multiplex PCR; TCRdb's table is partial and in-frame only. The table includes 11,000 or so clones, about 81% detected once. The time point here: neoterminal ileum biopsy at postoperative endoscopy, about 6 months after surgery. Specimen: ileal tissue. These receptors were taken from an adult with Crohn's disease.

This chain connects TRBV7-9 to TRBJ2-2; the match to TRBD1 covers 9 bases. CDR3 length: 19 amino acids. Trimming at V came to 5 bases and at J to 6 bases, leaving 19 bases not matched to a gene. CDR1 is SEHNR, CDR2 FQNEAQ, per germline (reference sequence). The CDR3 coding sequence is TGTGCCAGCAGCCGTTCAGGACAGGGGTCCGTTTATGCGGCCGGGGAGCTGTTTTTT. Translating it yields CASSRSGQGSVYAAGELFF.

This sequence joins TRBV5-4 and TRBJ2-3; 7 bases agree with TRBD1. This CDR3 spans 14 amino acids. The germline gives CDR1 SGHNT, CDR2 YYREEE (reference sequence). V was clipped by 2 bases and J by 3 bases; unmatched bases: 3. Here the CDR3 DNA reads TGTGCCAGCAGCTTAAGGGACAGAACAGATACGCAGTATTTT. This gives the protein CASSLRDRTDTQYF. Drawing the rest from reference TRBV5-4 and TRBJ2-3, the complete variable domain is ETGVTQSPTHLIKTRGQQVTLRCSSQSGHNTVSWYQQALGQGPQFIFQYYREEENGRGNFPPRFSGLQFPNYSSELNVNALELDDSALYLCASSLRDRTDTQYFGPGTRLTVL.

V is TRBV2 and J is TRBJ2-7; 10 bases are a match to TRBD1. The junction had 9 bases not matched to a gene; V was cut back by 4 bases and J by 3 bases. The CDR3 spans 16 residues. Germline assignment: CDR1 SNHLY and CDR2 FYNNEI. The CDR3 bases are TGTGCCAGCAGTGGCCGGCGGACAGGGGGTTTCTACGAGCAGTACTTC. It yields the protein CASSGRRTGGFYEQYF.

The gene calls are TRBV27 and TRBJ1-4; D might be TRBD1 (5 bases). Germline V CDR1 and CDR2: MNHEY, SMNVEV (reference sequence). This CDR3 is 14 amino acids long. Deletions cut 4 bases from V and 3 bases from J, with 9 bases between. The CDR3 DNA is TGTGCCAGCAGTTGGCGGACACCTAATGAAAAACTGTTTTTT. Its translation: CASSWRTPNEKLFF.

The DNA of the CDR3 is TGCACCAGCAGCCAAGAAGACGTCCGCGGCAGGAACACCGGGGAGCTGTTTTTT. Encoded protein: CTSSQEDVRGRNTGELFF. The chain employs TRBV1 and TRBJ2-2; the table gives TRBD2 as D, unverified against the DNA. TRBV1 corresponds to a pseudogene. This CDR3 is 18 amino acids long.

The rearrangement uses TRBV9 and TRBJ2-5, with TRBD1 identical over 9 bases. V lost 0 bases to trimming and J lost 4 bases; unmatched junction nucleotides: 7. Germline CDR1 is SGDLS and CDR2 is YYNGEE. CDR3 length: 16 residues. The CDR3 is CASSVAQGTGTETQYF. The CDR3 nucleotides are TGTGCCAGCAGCGTAGCACAGGGGACAGGGACAGAGACCCAGTACTTC.

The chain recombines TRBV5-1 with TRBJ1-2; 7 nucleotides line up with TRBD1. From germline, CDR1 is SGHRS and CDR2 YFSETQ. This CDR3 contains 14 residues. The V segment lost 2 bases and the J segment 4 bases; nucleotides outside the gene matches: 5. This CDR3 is CASSLRGQSYGYTF. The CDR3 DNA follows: TGCGCCAGCAGCTTAAGGGGGCAAAGCTATGGCTACACCTTC.

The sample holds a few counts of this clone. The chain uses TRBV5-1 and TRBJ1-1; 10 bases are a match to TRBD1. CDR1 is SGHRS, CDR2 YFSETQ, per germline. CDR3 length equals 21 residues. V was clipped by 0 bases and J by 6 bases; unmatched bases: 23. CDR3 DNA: TGCGCCAGCAGCTTGGCCACGAGGGCCGAAGGGTGGGGACAGGGGAGGCCTGAAGCTTTCTTT. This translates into CASSLATRAEGWGQGRPEAFF. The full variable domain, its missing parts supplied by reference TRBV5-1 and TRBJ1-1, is KAGVTQTPRYLIKTRGQQVTLSCSPISGHRSVSWYQQTPGQGLQFLFEYFSETQRNKGNFPGRFSGRQFSNSRSEMNVSTLELGDSALYLCASSLATRAEGWGQGRPEAFFGQGTRLTVV.

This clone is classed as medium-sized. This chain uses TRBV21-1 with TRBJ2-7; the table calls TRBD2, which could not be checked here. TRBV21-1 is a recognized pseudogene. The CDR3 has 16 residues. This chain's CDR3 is CASSNGRGLTDYEQYF. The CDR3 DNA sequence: TGTGCCAGCAGCAATGGCCGGGGACTGACAGATTACGAGCAGTACTTC.

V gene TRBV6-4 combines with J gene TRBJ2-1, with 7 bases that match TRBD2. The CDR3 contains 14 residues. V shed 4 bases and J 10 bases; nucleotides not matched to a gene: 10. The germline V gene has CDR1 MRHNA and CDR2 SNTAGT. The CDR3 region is CASSGGGSSAEQFF. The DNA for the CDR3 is TGTGCCAGCAGTGGGGGGGGTAGCTCAGCAGAGCAGTTCTTC.

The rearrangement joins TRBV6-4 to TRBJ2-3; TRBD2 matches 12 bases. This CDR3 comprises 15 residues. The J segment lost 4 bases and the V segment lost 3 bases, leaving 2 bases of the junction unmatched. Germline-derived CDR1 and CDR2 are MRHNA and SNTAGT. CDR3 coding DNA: TGTGCCAGCAGTGAAAGGACTAGCGGGGCAGATACGCAGTATTTT. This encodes CASSERTSGADTQYF.

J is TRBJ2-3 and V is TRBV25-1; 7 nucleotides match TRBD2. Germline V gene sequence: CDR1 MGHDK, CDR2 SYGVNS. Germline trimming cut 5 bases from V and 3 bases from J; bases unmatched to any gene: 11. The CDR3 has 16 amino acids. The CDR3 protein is CASSSRGAGVTDTQYF. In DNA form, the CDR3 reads TGTGCCAGCAGTTCCCGAGGGGCGGGGGTAACAGATACGCAGTATTTT.

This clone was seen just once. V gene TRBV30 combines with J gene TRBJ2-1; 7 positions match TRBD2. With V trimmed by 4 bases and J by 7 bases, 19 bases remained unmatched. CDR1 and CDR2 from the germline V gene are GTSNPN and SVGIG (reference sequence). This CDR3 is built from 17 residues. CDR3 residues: CAWKRAGLGLTLNEQFF. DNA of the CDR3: TGTGCCTGGAAAAGGGCCGGACTAGGGTTGACCTTAAATGAGCAGTTCTTC.

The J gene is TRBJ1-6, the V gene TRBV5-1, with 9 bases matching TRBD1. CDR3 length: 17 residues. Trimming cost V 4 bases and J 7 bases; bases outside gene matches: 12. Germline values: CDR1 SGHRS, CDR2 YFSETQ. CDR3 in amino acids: CASSPGFIGQGNSPLHF. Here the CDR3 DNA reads TGCGCCAGCAGCCCAGGTTTCATAGGACAGGGGAATTCACCCCTCCACTTT.

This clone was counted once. The CDR3: CASSLIPGQDRTGELFF. The DNA for the CDR3 is TGTGCCAGCAGCTTAATTCCGGGACAGGATCGAACCGGGGAGCTGTTTTTT. This chain uses TRBV11-2 with TRBJ2-2; 8 nucleotides match TRBD1. There are 17 residues in the CDR3. Losses at the gene ends were 2 bases for V and 5 bases for J; bases not matched to a gene: 10. Germline assignment: CDR1 SGHAT and CDR2 FQNNGV.

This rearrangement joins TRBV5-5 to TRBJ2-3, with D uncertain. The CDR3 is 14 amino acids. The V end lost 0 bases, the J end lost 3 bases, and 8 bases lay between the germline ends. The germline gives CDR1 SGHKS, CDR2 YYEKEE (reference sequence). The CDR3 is CASSLVAGTDTQYF. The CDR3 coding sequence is TGTGCCAGCAGCTTGGTGGCAGGAACAGATACGCAGTATTTT.

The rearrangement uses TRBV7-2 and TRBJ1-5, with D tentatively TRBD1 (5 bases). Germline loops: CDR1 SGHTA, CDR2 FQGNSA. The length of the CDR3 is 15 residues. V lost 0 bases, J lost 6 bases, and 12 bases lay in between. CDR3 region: CASSLAGGAVQPQHF. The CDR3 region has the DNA TGTGCCAGCAGCTTAGCGGGAGGGGCGGTTCAGCCCCAGCATTTT. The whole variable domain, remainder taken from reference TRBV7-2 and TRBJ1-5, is GAGVSQSPSNKVTEKGKDVELRCDPISGHTALYWYRQSLGQGLEFLIYFQGNSAPDKSGLPSDRFSAERTGGSVSTLTIQRTQQEDSAVYLCASSLAGGAVQPQHFGDGTRLSIL.

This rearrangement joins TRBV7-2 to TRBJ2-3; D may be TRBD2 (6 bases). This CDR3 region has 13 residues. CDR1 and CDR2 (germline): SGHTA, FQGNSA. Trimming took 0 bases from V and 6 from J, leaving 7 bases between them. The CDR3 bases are TGTGCCAGCAGCTTAGCACGGGAGGATACGCAGTATTTT. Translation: CASSLAREDTQYF.

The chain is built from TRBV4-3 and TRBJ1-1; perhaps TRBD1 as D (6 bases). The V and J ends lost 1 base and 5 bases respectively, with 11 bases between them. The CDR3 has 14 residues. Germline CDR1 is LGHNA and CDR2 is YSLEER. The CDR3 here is CASSQVSGQTEAFF. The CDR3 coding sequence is TGCGCCAGCAGCCAAGTTAGTGGACAGACTGAAGCTTTCTTT.

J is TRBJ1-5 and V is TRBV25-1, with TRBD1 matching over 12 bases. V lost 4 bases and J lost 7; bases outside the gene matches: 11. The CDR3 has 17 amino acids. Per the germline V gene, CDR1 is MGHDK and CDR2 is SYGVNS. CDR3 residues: CASSAAGTGGSGQPQHF. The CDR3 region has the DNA TGTGCCAGCAGTGCAGCCGGGACAGGGGGCTCGGGGCAGCCCCAGCATTTT.

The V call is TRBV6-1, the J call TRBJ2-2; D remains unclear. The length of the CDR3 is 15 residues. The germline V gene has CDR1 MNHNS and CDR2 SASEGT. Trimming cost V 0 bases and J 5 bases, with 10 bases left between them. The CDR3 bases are TGTGCCAGCAGTGAAGCATCTGGCCGAACCGGGGAGCTGTTTTTT. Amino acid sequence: CASSEASGRTGELFF.

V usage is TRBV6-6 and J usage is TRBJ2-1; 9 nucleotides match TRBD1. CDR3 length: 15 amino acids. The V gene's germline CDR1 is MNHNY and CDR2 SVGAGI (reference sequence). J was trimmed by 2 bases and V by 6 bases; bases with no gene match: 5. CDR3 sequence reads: CASSPQGAAYNEQFF. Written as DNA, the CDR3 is TGTGCCAGCAGCCCACAGGGGGCGGCCTACAATGAGCAGTTCTTC.

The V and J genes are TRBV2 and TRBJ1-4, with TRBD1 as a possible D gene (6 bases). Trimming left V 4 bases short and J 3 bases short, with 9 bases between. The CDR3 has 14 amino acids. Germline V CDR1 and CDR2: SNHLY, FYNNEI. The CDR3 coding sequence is TGTGCCAGCAGTGGAGGGGGGGCTAATGAAAAACTGTTTTTT. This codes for CASSGGGANEKLFF.

The CDR3 spells CASSLGPQGTQYF. The CDR3 DNA sequence: TGCGCCAGCAGCTTAGGTCCTCAGGGGACCCAGTACTTC. This chain links TRBV5-1 with TRBJ2-5; TRBD1 is a possible D gene (5 bases). Germline CDR1 reads SGHRS; CDR2 reads YFSETQ. This CDR3 comprises 13 residues. V was pared by 2 bases and J by 7 bases, with 12 bases between.

CDR3 residues: CASSYSSRSLNTEAFF. For the CDR3, the DNA is TGTGCCAGCAGTTACTCGAGTCGGTCACTGAACACTGAAGCTTTCTTT. V usage is TRBV6-5 and J usage is TRBJ1-1; D call uncertain. The V gene's germline CDR1 is MNHEY and CDR2 SVGAGI. V shed 0 bases and J shed 0 bases, with 11 bases lying between them. The CDR3 runs to 16 residues.

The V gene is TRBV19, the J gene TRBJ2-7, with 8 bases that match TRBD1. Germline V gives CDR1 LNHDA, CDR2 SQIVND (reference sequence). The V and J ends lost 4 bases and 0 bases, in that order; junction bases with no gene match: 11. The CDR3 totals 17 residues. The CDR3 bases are TGTGCCAGTAGTAAAGATGCCTCGGGACAGGTCTCCTACGAGCAGTACTTC. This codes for CASSKDASGQVSYEQYF.

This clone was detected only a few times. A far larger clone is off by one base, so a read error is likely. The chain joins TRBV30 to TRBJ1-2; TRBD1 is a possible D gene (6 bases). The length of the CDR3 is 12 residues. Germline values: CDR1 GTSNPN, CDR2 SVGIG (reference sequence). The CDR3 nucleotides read TGTGCCTGGAGTGTACAGGGCGATGGCTACCCCTTC. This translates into CAWSVQGDGYPF.

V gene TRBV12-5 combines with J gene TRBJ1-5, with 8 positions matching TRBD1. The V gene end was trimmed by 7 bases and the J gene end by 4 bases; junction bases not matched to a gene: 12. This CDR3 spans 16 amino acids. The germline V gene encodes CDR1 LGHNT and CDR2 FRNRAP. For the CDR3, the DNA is TGTGCTAGTGCCACAGACAGGGGAGGAGAGAATCAGCCCCAGCATTTT. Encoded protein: CASATDRGGENQPQHF.

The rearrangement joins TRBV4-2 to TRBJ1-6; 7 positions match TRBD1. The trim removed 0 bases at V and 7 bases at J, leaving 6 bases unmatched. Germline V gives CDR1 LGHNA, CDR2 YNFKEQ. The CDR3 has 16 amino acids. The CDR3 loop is CASSQDPGRGNSPLHF. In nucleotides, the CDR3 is TGTGCCAGCAGCCAAGATCCCGGCAGGGGGAATTCACCCCTCCACTTT.

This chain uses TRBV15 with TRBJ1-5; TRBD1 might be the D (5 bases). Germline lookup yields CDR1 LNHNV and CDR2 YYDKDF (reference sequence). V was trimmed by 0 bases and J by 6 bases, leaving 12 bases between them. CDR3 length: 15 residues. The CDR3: CATSRDRGIRQPQHF. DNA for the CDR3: TGTGCCACCAGCAGAGATCGGGGGATCCGTCAGCCCCAGCATTTT.

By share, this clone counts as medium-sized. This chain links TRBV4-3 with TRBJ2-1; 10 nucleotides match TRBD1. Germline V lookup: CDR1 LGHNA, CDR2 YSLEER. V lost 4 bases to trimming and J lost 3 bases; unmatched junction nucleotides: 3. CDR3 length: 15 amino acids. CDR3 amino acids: CASSPGTGDYNEQFF. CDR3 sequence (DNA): TGCGCCAGCAGCCCGGGGACAGGGGACTACAATGAGCAGTTCTTC.

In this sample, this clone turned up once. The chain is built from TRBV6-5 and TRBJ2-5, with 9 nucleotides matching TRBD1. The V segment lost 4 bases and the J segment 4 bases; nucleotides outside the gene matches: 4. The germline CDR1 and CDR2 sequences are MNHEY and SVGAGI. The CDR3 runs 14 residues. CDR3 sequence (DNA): TGTGCCAGCAGTTTCACAGGGGGCGCAGAGACCCAGTACTTC. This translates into CASSFTGGAETQYF.